The sequence of this TCR beta chain was determined in a study of shared clonotypes between healthy human individuals. Study-level background: Each donor's CD8 memory used one plate, CD8 naive two, each CD4 subset three.

The V and J ends lost 1 base and 4 bases respectively, with 10 bases between them. CDR3 length equals 14 residues. Germline CDR1 is KGHSH and CDR2 is LQKENI. Researchers ran the assay at a deep level. It was about 210 ng DNA, 25,000 to 35,000 T cell genomes, that sorted-subset replicate PCRs used. Clones were sequenced by immunoSEQ multiplex PCR, and TCRdb holds only the in-frame ones, with some missing. The sample lists a few million clones, 85% to 95% occurring once. The study, taken as a whole, reports: Compared with memory subsets, naive subsets generally had larger estimated richness.

Regarding this clone: Its specificity is unknown. Other nucleotide sequences from this sample produce the same CDR3.

The TCR originated in a man between 18 and 35 years old in good health. Some clones in this sample may be carry-over from other donors' samples. This rearrangement joins TRBV18 to TRBJ2-5; D might be TRBD1 (6 bases). Input material: naive CD4+ T cells from PBMCs. Subset here: CD45RA+ positively selected. The CDR3 DNA reads TGTGCCAGCTCACCACGGGTAGGGGGAGAGACCCAGTACTTC. As protein: CASSPRVGGETQYF.